This TCR beta chain emerged from a study of cytomegalovirus exposure and HLA in healthy donors. Study-level points and caveats: In vitro testing confirmed a few CMV-associated chains as specific for CMV antigens. The classifier reportedly diagnosed cytomegalovirus status with high specificity and sensitivity. Overall, approximately 150 TCR beta chains were annotated as cytomegalovirus-associated.

The donors were members of the validation cohort comprising approximately 110 subjects, separate from the roughly 700-subject first cohort. The table came from immunoSEQ multiplex PCR; TCRdb's copy has only in-frame clones and leaves some out. The table has 150,000 to 200,000 clones, around nine tenths seen once. As regards this clone: What it binds is unknown.

This CDR3 spans 12 amino acids. With 0 bases removed from V and 12 bases from J, the gap between germline ends came to 8 bases. Germline CDR1 reads MNHEY; CDR2 reads SVGAGI. The clonotype comes from a man aged 18 to 30 in good health and CMV-seropositive. The rearrangement joins TRBV6-5 to TRBJ1-4, with no clear D. Material: PBMCs. This CDR3 is CASSYSRGELFF. The CDR3 region has the DNA TGTGCCAGCAGTTACTCGCGCGGAGAACTGTTTTTT.